This TCR beta chain was documented in a study of blood T cell repertoires in COVID-19. This clone was seen a few times. As processed by the authors: Researchers report that nucleated cell counts were estimated from reference gene primer amplification. Some clones are missing from TCRdb's copy, which holds only in-frame ones; the method was immunoSEQ multiplex PCR. The V and J calls and clone size are taken from that table; D and trimming were inferred from the DNA. This sample has about 72,000 clones, with over 75% found just once. V lost 3 bases and J lost 6; bases outside the gene matches: 6. The germline CDR1 and CDR2 sequences are SGHRS and YFSETQ. The CDR3 covers 13 residues.

This sequence originates from a man aged 45 to 65 with acute or convalescent COVID-19. Sequencing was performed on peripheral blood. The V and J genes are TRBV5-1 and TRBJ2-7; TRBD2 agrees at 7 bases. The CDR3 nucleotides read TGCGCCAGCAGCTCAGGACTAGGACGCGAGCAGTACTTC. Its protein product is CASSSGLGREQYF.